This paragraph covers one T cell receptor (beta chain) sequence. This clone has more than one count but fewer than ten. Its antigen is still unknown. Per-nucleotide qualities are absent, and no much larger clonotype sits a single base away. Deletion took 4 bases off V and 7 bases off J, with a span of 14 bases between the germline ends. The CDR3 has 14 amino acids, counting the end cysteine and phenylalanine. Left in the record is the CDR3 DNA by itself, 42 bases read in frame from the first base. Based on the germline V gene, the CDR1 and CDR2 sequences are SNHLY and FYNNEI. Libraries were built with PCR. The sample was run on an Illumina HiSeq 4000. The TCR beta-chain CDR3 region of each patient was profiled by high-throughput sequencing. Concerning the study's data processing: The researchers built a classifier to tell apart papillary thyroid cancer patients with distant metastasis, based on CDR3 differences among clinicopathological groups. The Shannon index was used to measure repertoire diversity, and the Morisita-Horn index was used to measure how similar tumor and blood repertoires were. TCRdb applied fastp at Q25 and MiXCR to the public reads, then kept only in-frame beta chains. TCRdb's processing, not the authors', yielded these V and J calls. The sample table contains 34,000 or so clones; only one count was recorded for approximately 34% of them. Approximately 24% of the sample comes from the top ten.

None of the patients had been given any treatment before thyroid surgery. Using T-cell receptor beta sequencing, the researchers looked back retrospectively at clinical samples from patients, gathered between about 2012 and 2019. The data are from a study of metastatic and nonmetastatic thyroid tumors (TCRdb year 2020). Turning to the overall study: The researchers compared repertoires between peripheral blood samples and tumor or nodule tissue samples from patients with malignant or benign thyroid disease. What the research found in general, with its limitations: In both blood and tumor samples, malignant tumors were reported to have significantly higher TCR beta diversity than benign nodules.

The origin of this receptor is a female donor with papillary thyroid cancer or a benign thyroid nodule (not recorded which). Some clones in this sample may be carry-over from other donors' samples. The sequenced sample was tumor tissue. The chain joins TRBV2 to TRBJ2-1; the D gene is perhaps TRBD1 or TRBD2, as each covers 6 bases. The nucleotide sequence is given as TGTGCCAGCAGTGGACTAGGGGGTGGTAATGAGCAGTTCTTC. This is translated as CASSGLGGGNEQFF.